This entry features one T cell receptor beta chain sequence. This specimen comes from a study of early stage breast cancer tumors. The V end was cut by 7 bases, the J end by 8 bases, with 18 bases between. Germline lookup yields CDR1 SGHRS and CDR2 YFSETQ. The CDR3 spans 14 residues. Each sample had two DNA replicates, approximately 0.5 ug blood or roughly 1.4 ug tissue. Method: immunoSEQ multiplex PCR; TCRdb's copy keeps in-frame clones and lacks some. The sample yields approximately 30,000 clones, 75% to 90% seen once. V usage is TRBV5-1 and J usage is TRBJ2-2; D is possibly TRBD2 (5 bases). The sample consisted of blood. The source is a person between 55 and 69 years old with breast cancer. CDR3 DNA sequence: TGCGCCAGCGCGGGCCGGGCCCCTCAGGGGGAGCTGTTTTTT. It yields the protein CASAGRAPQGELFF. The variable domain in full, with the rest retrieved from reference TRBV5-1 and TRBJ2-2, is KAGVTQTPRYLIKTRGQQVTLSCSPISGHRSVSWYQQTPGQGLQFLFEYFSETQRNKGNFPGRFSGRQFSNSRSEMNVSTLELGDSALYLCASAGRAPQGELFFGEGSRLTVL.